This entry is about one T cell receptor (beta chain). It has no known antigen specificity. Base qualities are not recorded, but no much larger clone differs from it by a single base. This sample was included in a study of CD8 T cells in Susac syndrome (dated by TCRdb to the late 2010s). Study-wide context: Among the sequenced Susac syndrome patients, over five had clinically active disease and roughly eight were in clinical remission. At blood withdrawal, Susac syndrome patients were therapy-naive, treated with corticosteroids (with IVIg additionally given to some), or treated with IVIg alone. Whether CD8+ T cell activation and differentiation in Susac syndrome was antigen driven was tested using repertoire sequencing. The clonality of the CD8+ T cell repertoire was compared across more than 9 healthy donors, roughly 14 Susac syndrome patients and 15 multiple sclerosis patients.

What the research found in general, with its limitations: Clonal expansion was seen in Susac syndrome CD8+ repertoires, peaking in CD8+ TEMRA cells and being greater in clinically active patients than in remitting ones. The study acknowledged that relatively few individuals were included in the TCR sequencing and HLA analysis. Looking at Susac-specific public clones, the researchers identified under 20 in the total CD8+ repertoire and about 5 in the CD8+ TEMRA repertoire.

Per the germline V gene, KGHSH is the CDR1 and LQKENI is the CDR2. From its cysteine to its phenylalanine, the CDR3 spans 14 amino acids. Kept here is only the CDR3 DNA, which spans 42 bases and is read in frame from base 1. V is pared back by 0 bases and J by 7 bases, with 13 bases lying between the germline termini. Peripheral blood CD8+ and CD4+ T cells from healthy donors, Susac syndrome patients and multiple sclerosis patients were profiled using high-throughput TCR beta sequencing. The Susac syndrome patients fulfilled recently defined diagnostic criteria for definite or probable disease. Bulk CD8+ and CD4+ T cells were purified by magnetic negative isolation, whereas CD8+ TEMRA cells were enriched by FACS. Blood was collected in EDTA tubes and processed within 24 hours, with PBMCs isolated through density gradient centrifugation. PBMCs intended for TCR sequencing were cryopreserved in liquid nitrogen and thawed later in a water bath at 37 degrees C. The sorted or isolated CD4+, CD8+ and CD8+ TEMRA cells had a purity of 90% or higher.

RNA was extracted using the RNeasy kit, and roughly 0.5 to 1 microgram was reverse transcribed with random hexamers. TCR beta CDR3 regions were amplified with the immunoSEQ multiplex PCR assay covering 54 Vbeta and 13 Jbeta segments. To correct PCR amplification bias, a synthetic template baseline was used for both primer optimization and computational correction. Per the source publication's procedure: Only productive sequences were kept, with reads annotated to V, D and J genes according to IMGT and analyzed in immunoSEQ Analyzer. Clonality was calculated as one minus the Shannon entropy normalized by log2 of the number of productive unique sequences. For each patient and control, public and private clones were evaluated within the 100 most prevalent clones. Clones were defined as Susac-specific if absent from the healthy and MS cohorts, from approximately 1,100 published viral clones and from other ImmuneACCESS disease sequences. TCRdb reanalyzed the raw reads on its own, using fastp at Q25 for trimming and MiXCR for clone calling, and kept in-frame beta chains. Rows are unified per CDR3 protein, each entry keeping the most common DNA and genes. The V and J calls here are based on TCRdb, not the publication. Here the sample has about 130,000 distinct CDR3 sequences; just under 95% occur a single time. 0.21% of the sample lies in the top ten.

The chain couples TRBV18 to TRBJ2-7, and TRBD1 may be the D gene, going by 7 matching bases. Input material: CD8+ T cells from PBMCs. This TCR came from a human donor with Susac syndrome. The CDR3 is CASSPPDRAGEQYF. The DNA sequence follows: TGTGCCAGCTCACCACCTGACAGGGCGGGGGAGCAGTACTTC.